In this sample, the clone carrying this T cell receptor (beta chain) turned up a few times. Other DNA sequences in this specimen translate into the identical CDR3. Deletions cut 0 bases from V and 4 bases from J, with 7 bases between. Germline V lookup: CDR1 GTSNPN, CDR2 SVGIG (reference sequence). This CDR3 has 13 amino acids. Libraries were prepared by immunoSEQ multiplex PCR; TCRdb keeps only in-frame clonotypes and omits some of them. The sample has just under 80,000 clones; roughly 93% are singletons. The data belong to a study of T cell changes during pregnancy in multiple sclerosis. The chain recombines TRBV30 with TRBJ1-5; D is ambiguous. The sample consisted of peripheral blood, taken in the second trimester of pregnancy. The receptor comes from a female donor in good health, enrolled as a control in a pregnancy study. CDR3 residues: CAWSVRGNQPQHF. CDR3 sequence (DNA): TGTGCCTGGAGTGTACGGGGTAATCAGCCCCAGCATTTT.